This TCR beta chain stems from a study of blood T cell repertoires in COVID-19. Whole-study context: Samples of COVID-19 (acute and convalescent) were obtained from the United States, Italy and Spain.

In the original workflow: Reference gene primers were amplified, and this amplification served to estimate nucleated cell counts. Profiled with immunoSEQ multiplex PCR; TCRdb holds only in-frame clones, not every one. D and trimming were read from the DNA, whereas the V and J calls and clone size are those reported in that table. The table includes roughly 120,000 clones, 90% detected once. Seattle researchers signed up patients amid active infection and tracked them longitudinally. CDR1 is MGHRA, CDR2 YSYEKL, per germline. Trimming cost V 1 base and J 6 bases, with 9 bases left between them. The CDR3 loop spans 14 amino acids.

This chain uses TRBV4-1 with TRBJ1-4; no clear D gene. This sequence was found in a man aged 60-69 years with COVID-19, enrolled during active disease. Material: peripheral blood. The CDR3 region is CASSQVEVYEKLFF. The CDR3 DNA is TGCGCCAGCAGCCAAGTGGAGGTATATGAAAAACTGTTTTTT.